Here is one TCR beta chain with its context. The antigen remains undetermined. The length of the CDR3 is 15 residues. Germline CDR1 reads MGHRA; CDR2 reads YSYEKL. The V gene end was trimmed by 3 bases and the J gene end by 5 bases; junction bases not matched to a gene: 6. PCR primers comprised 60 Vbeta and 13 Jbeta primers. Produced via immunoSEQ multiplex PCR; TCRdb's table is partial and in-frame only. The sample contains about 170,000 clones, 60% to 85% of which appear only once. This record belongs to a study of cytomegalovirus exposure and HLA in healthy donors. Notes on the study in general: TRBV6-2, TRBV6-3 and some other V segments were excluded as indistinguishable. In an earlier analysis, about 87% or about 30%: the productive usage of most TCR beta V segments. Solely CMV serostatus was available to characterize immune exposure.

Sequences were obtained from PBMCs. The J gene is TRBJ2-5, the V gene TRBV4-1, with 10 positions matching TRBD1. The clonotype was recovered from a female donor in good health and CMV-seronegative. CDR3: CASSQAGQGVETQYF. The CDR3 coding sequence is TGCGCCAGCAGCCAGGCAGGACAGGGGGTGGAGACCCAGTACTTC.